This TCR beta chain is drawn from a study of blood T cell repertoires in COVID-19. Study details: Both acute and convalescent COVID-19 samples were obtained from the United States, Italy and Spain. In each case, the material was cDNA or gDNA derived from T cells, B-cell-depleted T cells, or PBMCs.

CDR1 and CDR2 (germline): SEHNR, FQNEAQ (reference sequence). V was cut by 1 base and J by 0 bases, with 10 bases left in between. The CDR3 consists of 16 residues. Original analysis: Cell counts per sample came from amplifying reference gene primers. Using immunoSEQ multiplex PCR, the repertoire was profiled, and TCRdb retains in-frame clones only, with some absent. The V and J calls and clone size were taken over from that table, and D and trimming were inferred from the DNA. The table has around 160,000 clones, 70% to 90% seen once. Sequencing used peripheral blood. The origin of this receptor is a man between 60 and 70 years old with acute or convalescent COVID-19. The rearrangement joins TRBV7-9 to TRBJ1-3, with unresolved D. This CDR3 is CASSLGGASSGNTIYF. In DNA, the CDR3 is TGTGCCAGCAGCTTAGGAGGCGCGTCCTCTGGAAACACCATATATTTT.